The next 2 T cell receptor beta chains were all read from a single sample in a study of T cells expressing NK-cell markers. TCRdb reprocessed the 5' RACE reads and stores each CDR3 protein as one record, lacking DNA. This sample's table reports some 140,000 distinct CDR3 sequences. The material sequenced was blood T cells: a sorted CD56 or NKG2C T cell subset, CD4+ or CD8+ T cells, or bulk PBMC T cells (not recorded which). These receptors originate from a woman in her forties or fifties in good health.

The CDR3 loop is CASSPRQGPIPKTCQGEQFF. The chain links TRBV23-1 to TRBJ2-1; TCRdb lists TRBD1, though no DNA is available to test this call. TRBV23-1 is annotated as an ORF whose role is uncertain. This CDR3 is built from 20 residues.

The V gene is TRBV12-3 or TRBV12-4, the J gene TRBJ2-1; TCRdb designates TRBD2, a call that cannot be tested without DNA. The length of the CDR3 is 14 residues. CDR3 in amino acids: CASSRDSAVGEQFF.